The clone carrying this T cell receptor (beta chain) was counted only a few times. This sample stems from a study of blood T cells in healthy people across ages. At the level of the study: There was about one barcoded beta molecule captured by template switching per two T cells.

V lost 0 bases, J lost 8 bases, and 13 bases lay in between. The germline V gene has CDR1 SGHVS and CDR2 FQNEAQ. The CDR3 consists of 14 residues. Combining a sample-barcoded 5' primer with a J-beta primer mix, a second PCR ran for roughly 6 to 11 cycles. Every sample gave at least 2.5 million paired-end reads containing CDR3. TCRdb ran MiXCR on the 5' RACE reads and lists one entry per CDR3 protein. The sample comprises some 1,500,000 distinct CDR3 sequences, approximately 43% of which are singletons, and about 3.8% rests with the top ten. The V gene is TRBV7-8, the J gene TRBJ1-1; D unresolved. The TCR comes from a woman aged 18-30 years in good health. Sequencing was done on a sample of blood. The CDR3 coding sequence is TGTGCCAGCAGCTTAGCTGGGGTAGGGAGAGAAGCTTTCTTT. It translates to CASSLAGVGREAFF.